This T cell receptor (beta chain) was found in a study of T-cell reconstitution after alpha-beta-depleted transplantation in children. Preparation of the TCRbeta library was carried out with unique molecular identifiers. TCRdb used MiXCR to reprocess the PCR reads, holding one entry per CDR3 protein. The sample records 250,000 to 300,000 distinct CDR3 sequences, 10% being singletons. This clonotype has at least ten counts. The V end was cut by 4 bases, the J end by 2 bases, with 12 bases between. This CDR3 is built from 15 residues. Per the germline V gene, CDR1 is MNHEY and CDR2 is SMNVEV (reference sequence).

Sample: PBMCs, taken before TCRalphabeta/CD19-depleted stem cell transplant. The sequence was collected from a boy under three years old with acute myeloid leukemia, due to receive a stem cell transplant. The chain couples TRBV27 to TRBJ2-1, with D uncertain. The CDR3 spells CASSSRHRPYNEQFF. CDR3 nucleotide sequence: TGTGCCAGCAGTTCTAGACATCGCCCCTACAATGAGCAGTTCTTC.